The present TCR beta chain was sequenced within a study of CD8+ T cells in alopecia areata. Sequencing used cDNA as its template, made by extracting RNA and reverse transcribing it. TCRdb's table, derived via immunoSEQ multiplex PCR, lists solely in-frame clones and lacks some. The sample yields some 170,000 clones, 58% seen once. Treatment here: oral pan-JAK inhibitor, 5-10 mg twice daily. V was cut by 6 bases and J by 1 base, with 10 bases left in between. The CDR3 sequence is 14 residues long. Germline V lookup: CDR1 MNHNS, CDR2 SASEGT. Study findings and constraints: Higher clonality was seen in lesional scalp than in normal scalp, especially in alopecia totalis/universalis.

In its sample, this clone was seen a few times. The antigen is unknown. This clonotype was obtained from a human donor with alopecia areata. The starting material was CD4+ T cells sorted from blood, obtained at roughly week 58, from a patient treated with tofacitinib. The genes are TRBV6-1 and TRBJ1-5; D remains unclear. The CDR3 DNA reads TGTGCCAGCAGCGTCCCGGGGAGCAATCAGCCCCAGCATTTT. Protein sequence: CASSVPGSNQPQHF.